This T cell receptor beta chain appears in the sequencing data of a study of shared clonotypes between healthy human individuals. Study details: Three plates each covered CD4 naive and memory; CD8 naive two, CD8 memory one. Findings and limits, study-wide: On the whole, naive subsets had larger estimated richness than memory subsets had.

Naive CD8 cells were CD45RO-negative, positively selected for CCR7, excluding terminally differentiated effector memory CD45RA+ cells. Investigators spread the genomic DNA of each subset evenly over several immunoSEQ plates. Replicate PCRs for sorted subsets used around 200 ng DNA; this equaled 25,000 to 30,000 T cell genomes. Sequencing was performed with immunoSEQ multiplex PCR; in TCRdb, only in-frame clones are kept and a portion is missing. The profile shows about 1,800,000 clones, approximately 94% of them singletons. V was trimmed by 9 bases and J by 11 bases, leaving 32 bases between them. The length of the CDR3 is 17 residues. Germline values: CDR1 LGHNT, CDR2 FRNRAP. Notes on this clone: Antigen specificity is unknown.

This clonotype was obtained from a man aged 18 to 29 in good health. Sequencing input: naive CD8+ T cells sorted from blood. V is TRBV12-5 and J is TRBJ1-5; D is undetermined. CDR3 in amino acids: CASLANFVGPLLPAQHF. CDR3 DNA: TGTGCTAGCCTCGCCAATTTCGTGGGCCCCCTCCTGCCAGCCCAGCATTTT.